These 2 T cell receptor beta chains came from one sample sequenced in a study of cytomegalovirus exposure and HLA in healthy donors. Assay used: immunoSEQ multiplex PCR; TCRdb lists only in-frame clones, some missing. This sample carries about 120,000 clones, about 83% of them seen once, and the ten largest clones take roughly 2%. The sample comprised PBMCs. These receptor sequences come from a woman in her twenties or thirties in good health and CMV-seronegative.

This rearrangement joins TRBV6-5 to TRBJ1-3, with TRBD1 matching over 8 bases. The germline gives CDR1 MNHEY, CDR2 SVGAGI. V gave up 2 bases and J gave up 3 bases; unmatched junction bases: 6. The CDR3 loop spans 16 amino acids. The CDR3 protein is CASSYRNRGFGNTIYF. CDR3 coding DNA: TGTGCCAGCAGTTACCGGAACAGGGGGTTTGGAAACACCATATATTTT.

The chain joins TRBV29-1 to TRBJ2-5; TRBD1 matches at 10 bases. CDR1 is SQVTM and CDR2 is ANQGSEA in the germline V gene. V trimming: 7 bases; J trimming: 3 bases; junction bases outside the gene matches: 8. This CDR3 region has 14 residues. The CDR3 DNA follows: TGCAGCGCTGCGGACAGGGGGAATAAAGAGACCCAGTACTTC. As protein: CSAADRGNKETQYF.